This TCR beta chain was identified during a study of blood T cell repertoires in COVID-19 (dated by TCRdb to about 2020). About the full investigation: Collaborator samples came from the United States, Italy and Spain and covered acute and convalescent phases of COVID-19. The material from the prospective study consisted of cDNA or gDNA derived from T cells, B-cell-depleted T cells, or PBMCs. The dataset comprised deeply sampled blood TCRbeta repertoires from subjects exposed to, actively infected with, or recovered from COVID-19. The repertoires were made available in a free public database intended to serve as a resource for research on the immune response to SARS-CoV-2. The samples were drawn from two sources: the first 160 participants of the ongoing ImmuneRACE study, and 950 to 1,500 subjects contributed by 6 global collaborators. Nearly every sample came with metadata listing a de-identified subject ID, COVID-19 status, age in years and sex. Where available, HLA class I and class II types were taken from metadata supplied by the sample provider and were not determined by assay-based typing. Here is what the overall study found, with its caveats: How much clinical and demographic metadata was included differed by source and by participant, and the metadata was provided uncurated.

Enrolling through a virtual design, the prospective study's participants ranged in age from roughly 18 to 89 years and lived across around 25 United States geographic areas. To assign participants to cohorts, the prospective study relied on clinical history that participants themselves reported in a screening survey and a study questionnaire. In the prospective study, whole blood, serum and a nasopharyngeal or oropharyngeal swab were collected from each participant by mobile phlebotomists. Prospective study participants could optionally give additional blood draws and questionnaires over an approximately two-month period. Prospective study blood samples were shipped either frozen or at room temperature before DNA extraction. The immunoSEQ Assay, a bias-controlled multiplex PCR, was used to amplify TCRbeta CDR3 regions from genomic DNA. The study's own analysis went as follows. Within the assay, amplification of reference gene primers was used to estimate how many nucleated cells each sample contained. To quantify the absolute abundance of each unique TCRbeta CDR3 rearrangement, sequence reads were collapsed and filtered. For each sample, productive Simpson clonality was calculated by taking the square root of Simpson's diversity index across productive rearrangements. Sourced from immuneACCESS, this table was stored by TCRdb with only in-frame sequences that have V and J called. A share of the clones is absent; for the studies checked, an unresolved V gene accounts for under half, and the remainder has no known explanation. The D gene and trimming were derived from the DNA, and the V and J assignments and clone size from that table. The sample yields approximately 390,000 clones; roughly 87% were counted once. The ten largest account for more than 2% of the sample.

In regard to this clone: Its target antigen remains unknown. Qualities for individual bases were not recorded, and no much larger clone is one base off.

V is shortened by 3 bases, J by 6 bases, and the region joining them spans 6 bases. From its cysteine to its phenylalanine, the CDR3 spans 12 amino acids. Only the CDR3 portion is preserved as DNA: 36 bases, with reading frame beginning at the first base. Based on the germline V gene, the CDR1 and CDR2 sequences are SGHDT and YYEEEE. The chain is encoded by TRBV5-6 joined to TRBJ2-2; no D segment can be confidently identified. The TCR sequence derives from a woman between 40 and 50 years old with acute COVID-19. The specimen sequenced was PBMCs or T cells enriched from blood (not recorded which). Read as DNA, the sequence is TGTGCCAGCAGCTCCCTTGCCGGGGAGCTGTTTTTT. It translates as CASSSLAGELFF.